This T cell receptor beta chain was identified in a study of shared clonotypes between healthy human individuals. Study-wide points: Clonotypes which were not shared had lower generation probabilities than clonotypes that all four donors shared.

Those who donated, Caucasian adults without exception, all lived in Nashville, Tennessee. The authors distributed each subset's genomic DNA evenly over several immunoSEQ plates. Here immunoSEQ multiplex PCR was the method, and the copy in TCRdb shows in-frame clones only, minus some. This sample yields a few hundred thousand clones, of which about 97% are seen a single time; less than 0.065% belongs to the top ten. As for this clone: Its specificity is unknown.

V gave up 2 bases and J gave up 1 base; unmatched junction bases: 6. The CDR3 loop spans 16 amino acids. Sequences were obtained from naive CD4+ T cells sorted from blood. Documented subset: CD45RA+ positively selected. The receptor was isolated from a woman under 40 in good health. The V call is TRBV23-1, the J call TRBJ1-2, with 8 bases that match TRBD1. TRBV23-1 is an ORF, with its function uncertain. The CDR3 sequence: CASSQNRTGYNYGYTF. The CDR3 DNA follows: TGCGCCAGCAGTCAAAACCGGACAGGGTATAACTATGGCTACACCTTC.